The T cell receptor beta chain under discussion was sequenced for a study of CD8+ T cells in alopecia areata (dated by TCRdb to between 2018 and 2020). Concerning the study at large: Treated patients were enrolled in an open-label pilot trial of oral tofacitinib, 5 to 10 mg twice daily, for moderate-to-severe alopecia areata. Tofacitinib was given for 6 to 18 months, followed by 6 months of follow-up off drug to assess delayed response and recurrence. Disease severity in treated patients was measured with the SALT score, which quantifies the percentage of affected scalp surface area. In both human patients and the C3H/HeJ mouse model, the study applied high-throughput TCRbeta sequencing to look at T cell clonal expansion in alopecia areata. Human TCRbeta sequencing covered scalp tissue and sorted CD4+ and CD8+ peripheral blood T cells from patchy and totalis/universalis alopecia areata patients and healthy controls. Patients on tofacitinib were biopsied at baseline and after 4 and 24 weeks of treatment, and several of the patients also had a later scalp biopsy. Clonality in the scalp was compared among normal scalp (n=4), patchy alopecia areata scalp (n=8), and alopecia totalis/universalis scalp (n=8). The RNA source kit depended on sample type: the PAXgene miRNA kit for fixed scalp, the miRNeasy kit for PBMCs, and the RNeasy kit for mouse skin. TCRbeta CDR3 regions were amplified by immunoSEQ multiplex PCR using 35 Vbeta forward and 13 Jbeta reverse primers.

The time point label of this sample denotes: around 26 weeks on oral tofacitinib. Per the publication, the treatment or condition label means: oral pan-JAK inhibitor, 5-10 mg twice daily. Lesional scalp punch biopsies and peripheral blood were obtained from alopecia areata patients. PBMCs were separated by density centrifugation and stained for CD3, CD4 and CD8, after which CD4+ and CD8+ T cells were sorted on a FACSAria. On the study overall, not on this receptor specifically: Because the treated cohort was small and included a single nonresponder, larger studies are needed to assess links between baseline CD8+ expansion and response. Shared TCR sequences between patients were less evident than in mice, which may be partly attributable to HLA diversity in the patient population. Many expanded lesional clones were found to persist in scalp and blood during tofacitinib treatment, and relapse after treatment cessation may be partly explained by this persistence. Higher clonality and more expanded CD8+ clones were observed in lesional scalp than in normal scalp, particularly in alopecia totalis/universalis, a finding suggestive of antigenic drive. Scalp clonality and the number of expanded CD8+ clones among the top 100 scalp clones were significantly decreased by tofacitinib. Resident alphabeta T cells in normal human skin are also sequenced, complicating scalp TCR repertoire analysis, unlike mouse skin dominated by gammadelta T cells.

Comments on this clone: Its antigen specificity is not known. No per-base quality is available; no much larger clone lies one base away.

CDR1 and CDR2 (MNHNS, SASEGT) derive from the germline V gene. The CDR3 runs 11 amino acids, cysteine and phenylalanine included. The entry retains the CDR3 DNA only, 33 bases that are in frame from base 1. V is reduced by 2 bases and J by 8 bases, leaving a spacing of 6 bases between them. The library was produced with the immunoSEQ multiplex PCR assay. RNA was extracted from all samples and reverse transcribed into cDNA, which served as template for TCR sequencing. First-strand cDNA was synthesized with SuperScript III using a 2:1 mix of oligo-dT and random hexamers. A synthetic immune receptor repertoire was used to assess amplification bias, and residual bias was removed computationally. Per the authors' processing: Raw reads were preprocessed to remove errors, and CDR3 was defined according to IMGT conventions as the region from the conserved cysteine to phenylalanine. Clonality was calculated as 1 minus Shannon entropy normalized by log2 of the number of productive unique TCRs. Whether scalp clones were CD4 or CD8 was inferred by matching scalp TCRbeta sequences against CD4 and CD8 repertoires sorted from blood. Not all clones reach the TCRdb copy of this immuneACCESS table, which keeps in-frame sequences only. Checked studies attribute under half of the gap to unresolved V genes and leave the rest unexplained. V and J calls and clone size are copied from that table; D and trimming were computed from the DNA. This sample holds hundreds of thousands of clones; about 62% were observed only once. The top ten constitute more than 1.5% of the sample.

The source was CD4+ T cells sorted from blood, collected at week 24, from a patient treated with tofacitinib. The TCR comes from a human donor with alopecia areata. The chain couples TRBV6-1 to TRBJ1-2; the D gene is unclear. The CDR3 here reads CASSEPGGYTF. The base sequence is TGTGCCAGCAGTGAACCGGGGGGCTACACCTTC.